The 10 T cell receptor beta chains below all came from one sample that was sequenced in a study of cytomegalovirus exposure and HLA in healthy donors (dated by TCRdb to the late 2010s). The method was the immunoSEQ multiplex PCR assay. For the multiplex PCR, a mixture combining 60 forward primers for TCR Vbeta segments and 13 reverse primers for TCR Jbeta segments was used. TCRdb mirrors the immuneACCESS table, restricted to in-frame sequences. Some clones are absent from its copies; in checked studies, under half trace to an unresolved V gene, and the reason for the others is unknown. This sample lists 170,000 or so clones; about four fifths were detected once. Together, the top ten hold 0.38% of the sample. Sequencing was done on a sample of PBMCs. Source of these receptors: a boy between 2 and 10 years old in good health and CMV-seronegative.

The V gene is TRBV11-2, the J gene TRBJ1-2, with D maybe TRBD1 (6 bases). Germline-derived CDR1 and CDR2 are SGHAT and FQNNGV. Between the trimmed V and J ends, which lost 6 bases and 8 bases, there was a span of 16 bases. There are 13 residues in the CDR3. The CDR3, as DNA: TGTGCCAGCAGAGACATTAAGACAGGCGGCTACACCTTC. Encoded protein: CASRDIKTGGYTF.

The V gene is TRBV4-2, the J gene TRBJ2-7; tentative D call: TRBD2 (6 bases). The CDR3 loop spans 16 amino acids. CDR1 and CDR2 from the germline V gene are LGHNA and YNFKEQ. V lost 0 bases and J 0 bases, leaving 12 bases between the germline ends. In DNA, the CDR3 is TGTGCCAGCAGCCAAGACCCGGGACTGATCTCCTACGAGCAGTACTTC. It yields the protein CASSQDPGLISYEQYF.

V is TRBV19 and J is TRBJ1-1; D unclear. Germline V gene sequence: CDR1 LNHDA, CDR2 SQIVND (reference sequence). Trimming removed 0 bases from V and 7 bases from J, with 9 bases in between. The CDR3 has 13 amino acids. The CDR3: CASSIDQRVEAFF. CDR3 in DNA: TGTGCCAGTAGTATAGACCAGAGGGTTGAAGCTTTCTTT.

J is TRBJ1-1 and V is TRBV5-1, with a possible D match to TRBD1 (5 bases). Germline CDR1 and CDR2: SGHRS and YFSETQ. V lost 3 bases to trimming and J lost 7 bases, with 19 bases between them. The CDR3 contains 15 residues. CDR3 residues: CASSSPGGAGGEAFF. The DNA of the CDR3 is TGCGCCAGCAGCTCTCCCGGAGGGGCGGGGGGTGAAGCTTTCTTT.

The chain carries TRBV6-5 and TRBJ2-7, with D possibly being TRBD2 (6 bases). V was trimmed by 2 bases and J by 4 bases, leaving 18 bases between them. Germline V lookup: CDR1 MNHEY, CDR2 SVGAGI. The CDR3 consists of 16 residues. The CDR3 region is CASSYPRKEGRYEQYF. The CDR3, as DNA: TGTGCCAGCAGTTACCCCCGTAAGGAGGGGAGGTACGAGCAGTACTTC.

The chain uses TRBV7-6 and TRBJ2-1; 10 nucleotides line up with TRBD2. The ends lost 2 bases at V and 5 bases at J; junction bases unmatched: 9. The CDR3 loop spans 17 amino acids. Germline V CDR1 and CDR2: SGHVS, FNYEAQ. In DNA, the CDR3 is TGTGCCAGCAGCTTAAACCTAGCGGGAGTGTTTAACAATGAGCAGTTCTTC. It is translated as CASSLNLAGVFNNEQFF.

CDR3 DNA: TGTGCCAGCAGTTACTCGCAGATCTACGAGCAGTACTTC. Its translation: CASSYSQIYEQYF. The chain combines TRBV6-6 with TRBJ2-7; no definite D call. Looked up from germline, CDR1 is MNHNY and CDR2 is SVGAGI (reference sequence). V was cut by 0 bases and J by 3 bases, with 6 bases left in between. The CDR3 extends over 13 amino acids.

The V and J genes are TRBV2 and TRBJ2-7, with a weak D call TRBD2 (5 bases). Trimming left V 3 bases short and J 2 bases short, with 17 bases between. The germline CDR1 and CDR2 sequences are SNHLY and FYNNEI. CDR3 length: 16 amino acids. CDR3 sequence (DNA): TGTGCCAGCAGTGAGGAGCCGCGGGTCTTACCCTACGAGCAGTACTTC. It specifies CASSEEPRVLPYEQYF.

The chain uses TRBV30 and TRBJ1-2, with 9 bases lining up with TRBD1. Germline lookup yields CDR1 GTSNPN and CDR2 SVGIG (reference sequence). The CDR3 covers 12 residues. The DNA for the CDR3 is TGTGCTCCGACAGGGGGTCGGGATGGCTACACCTTC. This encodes CAPTGGRDGYTF.

CDR3 in DNA: TGTGCCAGCAGAGCAGGGGGTGCCGAAGAGGGAAACACCATATATTTT. This codes for CASRAGGAEEGNTIYF. The chain carries TRBV11-3 and TRBJ1-3; TRBD1 matches at 7 bases. This CDR3 spans 16 amino acids. Per germline, CDR1 SGHNT and CDR2 YENEEA. V shed 6 bases, J shed 4 bases, and the junction held 12 bases outside the gene matches.